A selection of T cell receptor beta chains follows, all from one sample in a study of CD8+ T cells in alopecia areata. Repertoires were generated with immunoSEQ multiplex PCR, while TCRdb's copy carries only in-frame clones and drops some. This table has 150,000 or so clones, 85% to 90% appearing once. The source was CD8+ T cells sorted from blood, collected at week 0. The receptors come from a human donor with alopecia areata. CDR3s include the opening cysteine and the closing phenylalanine or tryptophan. The D gene is left open where the match is weak. Clone size is given for some rows only: seen once, a few or many times, or a class if the clone is expanded.

J | V | D | size | DNA | CDR3
TRBJ2-7 | TRBV4-1 | NA | NA | TGCGCCAGCAGCCAATCAGAGGGAGGGCAGTACTTC | CASSQSEGGQYF
TRBJ2-7 | TRBV19 | NA | NA | TGTGCCAGTAGTTTTGGGGCAGAATCCTACGAGCAGTACTTC | CASSFGAESYEQYF
TRBJ1-1 | TRBV4-1 | NA | NA | TGCGCCAGCAGCCGGACAGCCGCGAACACTGAAGCTTTCTTT | CASSRTAANTEAFF
TRBJ1-2 | TRBV14 | TRBD1 | NA | TGTGCCAGCAGCCAAAACAGGGGGCGATACTATGGCTACACCTTC | CASSQNRGRYYGYTF
TRBJ2-1 | TRBV5-1 | NA | few | TGCGCCAGCAGCGGGGCCACTTCGGGGTACAATGAGCAGTTCTTC | CASSGATSGYNEQFF
TRBJ2-1 | TRBV9 | TRBD1 | NA | TGTGCCAGCAGCGTAGGAGAGGACAGGGGCTACAATGAGCAGTTCTTC | CASSVGEDRGYNEQFF
TRBJ1-2 | TRBV27 | NA | NA | TGTGCCAGCAGACCCTACAAAGGGGATAACTATGGCTACACCTTC | CASRPYKGDNYGYTF
TRBJ1-4 | TRBV4-1 | TRBD1 | NA | TGCGCCAGCAGCCAAGGAAGGACAGGGGTCAATAATGAAAAACTGTTTTTT | CASSQGRTGVNNEKLFF
TRBJ2-7 | TRBV6-5 | NA | NA | TGTGCCAGCAGTTACGGCGGGAACGAGCAGTACTTC | CASSYGGNEQYF
TRBJ2-7 | TRBV27 | NA | NA | TGTGCCAGCAGATCAGGGTGGGAGCAGTACTTC | CASRSGWEQYF
TRBJ2-1 | TRBV29-1 | TRBD1 | NA | TGCAGCGTAGAGGGTCGGGACAGCGAGCAGTTCTTC | CSVEGRDSEQFF
TRBJ1-1 | TRBV6-6 | NA | NA | TGTGCCAGCAGTTACCTTAACAGGATTCCCCCCACTGAAGCTTTCTTT | CASSYLNRIPPTEAFF
TRBJ2-1 | TRBV6-1 | TRBD2 | few | TGTGCCAGCAGTGAAGGGAGACTAGCGAGAGGGGATGAGCAGTTCTTC | CASSEGRLARGDEQFF
TRBJ2-7 | TRBV7-3 | TRBD2 | NA | TGTGCCAGCAGCTTGGGCGGGAGGGCCTACGAGCAGTACTTC | CASSLGGRAYEQYF
TRBJ2-3 | TRBV13 | NA | NA | TGTGCCAGCAGCTCGAACTCGGCGCAGTATTTT | CASSSNSAQYF
TRBJ2-7 | TRBV5-6 | NA | NA | TGTGCCAGCACCCTGGGGGGGCTAAATAACTACGAGCAGTACTTC | CASTLGGLNNYEQYF
TRBJ2-2 | TRBV27 | TRBD2 | NA | TGTGCCAGCAGTTCTCTCATTAGCGGGAGGGGAGCCGGGGAGCTGTTTTTT | CASSSLISGRGAGELFF
TRBJ2-2 | TRBV7-3 | NA | NA | TGTGCCAGCAGCCGACCGGGACGACAAGGGGAACTGTTTTTT | CASSRPGRQGELFF
TRBJ2-3 | TRBV19 | TRBD2 | NA | TGTGCCAGTAGTATCGACCTCACCGCGGGAGAGACAGATACGCAGTATTTT | CASSIDLTAGETDTQYF
TRBJ2-5 | TRBV7-9 | NA | NA | TGTGCCAGCAGCTCGGTCGGTGGACAAGAGACCCAGTACTTC | CASSSVGGQETQYF
TRBJ2-1 | TRBV4-1 | TRBD1 | NA | TGCGCCAGCAGCCATTTCGGGACAGGGCACCTTTCCAATGAGCAGTTCTTC | CASSHFGTGHLSNEQFF
TRBJ2-1 | TRBV29-1 | NA | NA | TGCAGCGTTGAAGGGGGGGCTATCCGCTCCTACAATGAGCAGTTCTTC | CSVEGGAIRSYNEQFF
TRBJ1-5 | TRBV19 | NA | NA | TGTGCCAGTAGTGAAGACAATCAGCCCCAGCATTTT | CASSEDNQPQHF
TRBJ1-2 | TRBV29-1 | NA | NA | TGCAGCGTTGAGACGGGAGCTAACTATGGCTACACCTTC | CSVETGANYGYTF
TRBJ1-2 | TRBV6-1 | NA | NA | TGTGCCAGCAGTGAAGGAGTCACCTCTAACTATGGCTACACCTTC | CASSEGVTSNYGYTF
TRBJ2-1 | TRBV29-1 | NA | once | TGCAGCGTTGAATCCTCCTGGATAGGGGATTTAGACAATGAGCAGTTCTTC | CSVESSWIGDLDNEQFF
TRBJ2-2 | TRBV29-1 | TRBD2 | NA | TGCAGCGTTGAAGGCGCAGCGGGATGGGACACCGGGGAGCTGTTTTTT | CSVEGAAGWDTGELFF
TRBJ2-7 | TRBV27 | TRBD2 | once | TGTGCCAGCAGCCCCGGTGCCCCGGCGGGAGACTACGAGCAGTACTTC | CASSPGAPAGDYEQYF
TRBJ2-7 | TRBV6-5 | NA | once | TGTGCCAGCAGTGAACCAGGACTCTACGAGCAGTACTTC | CASSEPGLYEQYF
TRBJ1-5 | TRBV19 | TRBD1 | NA | TGTGCCAGTATCGACGTCCGGGACAGCTACCTTCAGCCCCAGCATTTT | CASIDVRDSYLQPQHF
TRBJ1-1 | TRBV25-1 | NA | NA | TGTGCCAGCAGTGAAGTCACTGAAGCTTTCTTT | CASSEVTEAFF
TRBJ2-3 | TRBV6-4 | TRBD2 | few | TGTGCCAGCAGTGTACTAGCGGGGGGGACAGATACGCAGTATTTT | CASSVLAGGTDTQYF
TRBJ2-3 | TRBV9 | TRBD2 | few | TGTGCCAGCAGCCTTAGCGGGTCTAGCACAGATACGCAGTATTTT | CASSLSGSSTDTQYF
TRBJ2-2 | TRBV27 | NA | NA | TGTGCCAGCAGTTTAATGATCGGGTCCGGGGAGCTGTTTTTT | CASSLMIGSGELFF
TRBJ2-7 | TRBV4-1 | NA | NA | TGCGCCAGCAGCCAAGATCGCGGTTACGAGCAGTACTTC | CASSQDRGYEQYF